This passage covers 21 T cell receptor beta chains from one sample sequenced in a study of T cells in localized non-small cell lung cancer. The method was immunoSEQ multiplex PCR; TCRdb's version includes in-frame clones alone and lacks a portion of them. The table records nearly 35,000 clones, almost 90% of them present only once. The sample consisted of peripheral blood, taken before any cancer treatment. The source of these receptors is a woman aged 40-69 years with stage I lung adenocarcinoma.

The chain links TRBV4-2 to TRBJ2-7; D perhaps matches TRBD1 (6 bases). V dropped 0 bases and J dropped 4 bases, with 10 bases sitting between them. CDR1 is LGHNA, CDR2 YNFKEQ, per germline. The CDR3 spans 14 residues. The CDR3 DNA follows: TGTGCCAGCAGCCAAGATCCGGACAGTTACGAGCAGTACTTC. Protein product: CASSQDPDSYEQYF.

This chain connects TRBV6-5 to TRBJ1-1; D gene ambiguous. V was pared by 6 bases and J by 4 bases, with 9 bases between. This CDR3 spans 12 amino acids. CDR1 is MNHEY and CDR2 is SVGAGI in the germline V gene. The CDR3: CASRGITTEAFF. The CDR3 bases are TGTGCCAGCAGGGGAATTACCACTGAAGCTTTCTTT.

The genes are TRBV13 and TRBJ1-5, with unresolved D. Trimming shortened V by 3 bases and J by 6 bases, and 12 bases separated the two germline ends. This CDR3 is built from 14 residues. CDR1 and CDR2 (germline): PRHDT, FYEKMQ (reference sequence). The CDR3 DNA is TGTGCCAGCAGCTTTCGGCAGGCGAGTCAGCCCCAGCATTTT. Translating gives CASSFRQASQPQHF.

The chain links TRBV7-2 to TRBJ2-7; maybe TRBD2 (7 bases). The germline CDR1 and CDR2 sequences are SGHTA and FQGNSA. This CDR3 is built from 17 residues. Trimming took 5 bases from V and 3 from J, leaving 23 bases between them. CDR3 residues: CASSRQFGGAVLYEQYF. The CDR3 DNA reads TGTGCCAGCAGCCGCCAGTTTGGGGGGGCCGTTCTCTACGAGCAGTACTTC.

The rearrangement joins TRBV12-5 to TRBJ1-4, with 8 nucleotides matching TRBD1. Per germline, CDR1 LGHNT and CDR2 FRNRAP. The CDR3 is 16 residues long. Germline trimming cut 4 bases from V and 5 bases from J; bases unmatched to any gene: 9. CDR3 residues: CASGSFPGDRNEKLFF. Written as DNA, the CDR3 is TGTGCTAGTGGTTCGTTCCCAGGGGACAGGAATGAAAAACTGTTTTTT.

This clone appeared a single time. The V and J genes are TRBV7-9 and TRBJ1-5, with a weak D call TRBD1 (6 bases). V was cut by 5 bases and J by 5 bases, with 19 bases left in between. CDR3 length equals 16 residues. Germline assignment: CDR1 SEHNR and CDR2 FQNEAQ (reference sequence). The CDR3 is CASSPGPGEGDQPQHF. The CDR3 coding sequence is TGTGCCAGCAGCCCCGGGCCAGGGGAGGGAGATCAGCCCCAGCATTTT.

The V gene is TRBV12-5, the J gene TRBJ2-5; D is unresolved. Germline V gene data show CDR1 as LGHNT and CDR2 as FRNRAP. Trimming cost V 1 base and J 5 bases, with 8 bases left between them. The CDR3 spans 13 residues. CDR3 protein: CASGLGPRETQYF. CDR3 bases: TGTGCTAGTGGTTTGGGACCGCGGGAGACCCAGTACTTC.

The J gene is TRBJ1-5, the V gene TRBV2; D is undetermined. Germline CDR1 and CDR2: SNHLY and FYNNEI. The V end lost 2 bases, the J end lost 6 bases, and 2 bases lay between the germline ends. The CDR3 has 11 residues. As DNA, the CDR3 is TGTGCCAGCAGTGAAAGTCAGCCCCAGCATTTT. It translates to CASSESQPQHF.

J is TRBJ2-1 and V is TRBV18, with 8 bases fitting TRBD2. The CDR3 has 13 residues. Germline V gene lookup returns CDR1 KGHSH and CDR2 LQKENI. V lost 5 bases to trimming and J lost 9 bases; unmatched junction nucleotides: 6. CDR3 coding DNA: TGTGCCAGCTCATTAAAAGCGGGGGTTGAGCAGTTCTTC. Protein product: CASSLKAGVEQFF. The whole variable domain, filled in from reference TRBV18 and TRBJ2-1, reads NAGVMQNPRHLVRRRGQEARLRCSPMKGHSHVYWYRQLPEEGLKFMVYLQKENIIDESGMPKERFSAEFPKEGPSILRIQQVVRGDSAAYFCASSLKAGVEQFFGPGTRLTVL.

The chain has TRBV6-5 and TRBJ2-7; 11 bases agree with TRBD2. V shed 4 bases and J 4 bases; nucleotides not matched to a gene: 9. Germline V gene data show CDR1 as MNHEY and CDR2 as SVGAGI. This CDR3 is built from 16 residues. CDR3: CASSWVTSGGLYEQYF. The CDR3 coding sequence is TGTGCCAGCAGTTGGGTTACTAGCGGGGGACTATACGAGCAGTACTTC.

The rearrangement links TRBV15 to TRBJ2-1; D ambiguous. Per germline, CDR1 LNHNV and CDR2 YYDKDF (reference sequence). The germline V and J ends were trimmed by 6 bases and 3 bases, with 12 bases remaining between them. CDR3 length: 14 amino acids. The CDR3 reads CATRGLDRYNEQFF. The CDR3 DNA is TGTGCCACCAGGGGTCTAGACCGCTACAATGAGCAGTTCTTC.

The CDR3 nucleotides are TGTGCCAGCAGCTACATCCCCCGGCAAGAGCAGTACTTC. Its translation: CASSYIPRQEQYF. V is TRBV7-3 and J is TRBJ2-7; no reliable D call. Germline lookup yields CDR1 SGHTA and CDR2 FQGTGA. Trimming took off 4 bases at V and 7 bases at J, with 14 bases between the two ends. This CDR3 has 13 amino acids.

The V call is TRBV9, the J call TRBJ1-2, with D maybe TRBD1 (5 bases). Deletions cut 4 bases from V and 7 bases from J, with 23 bases between. Germline lookup yields CDR1 SGDLS and CDR2 YYNGEE. There are 16 residues in the CDR3. Written as DNA, the CDR3 is TGTGCCAGCAGCCACGGCAGGGCTCAGGGTCTGGCTGGCTACACCTTC. It is translated as CASSHGRAQGLAGYTF. Filled out from reference TRBV9 and TRBJ1-2, the complete variable domain reads DSGVTQTPKHLITATGQRVTLRCSPRSGDLSVYWYQQSLDQGLQFLIQYYNGEERAKGNILERFSAQQFPDLHSELNLSSLELGDSALYFCASSHGRAQGLAGYTFGSGTRLTVV.

V gene TRBV5-1 combines with J gene TRBJ1-6; D not certain. V lost 0 bases and J lost 3, with 10 bases in between. The CDR3 sequence is 16 residues long. Germline V gene lookup returns CDR1 SGHRS and CDR2 YFSETQ. The CDR3 here is CASSLGSSSYNSPLHF. CDR3 coding DNA: TGCGCCAGCAGCTTGGGCAGTTCCAGCTATAATTCACCCCTCCACTTT.

The rearrangement uses TRBV5-1 and TRBJ2-3, with 10 bases aligning to TRBD2. The germline CDR1 and CDR2 sequences are SGHRS and YFSETQ. This CDR3 has 14 amino acids. The trim removed 1 base at V and 4 bases at J, leaving 0 bases unmatched. The CDR3 bases are TGCGCCAGCAGCTTGACTAGCGGGGCAGATACGCAGTATTTT. As protein: CASSLTSGADTQYF.

This clone was seen only a few times. The gene calls are TRBV20-1 and TRBJ2-1, with D possibly being TRBD1 (6 bases). Germline assignment: CDR1 DFQATT and CDR2 SNEGSKA (reference sequence). CDR3 length: 11 amino acids. Deletions cut 2 bases from V and 9 bases from J, with 8 bases between. The CDR3 reads CSARQGIEQFF. The DNA of the CDR3 is TGCAGTGCTAGACAGGGGATTGAGCAGTTCTTC.

A single count supports this clone. The chain recombines TRBV5-6 with TRBJ2-7; D assignment may be TRBD1 or TRBD2 (5 bases each). Germline assignment: CDR1 SGHDT and CDR2 YYEEEE. CDR3 size: 14 residues. V lost 3 bases and J 5 bases, leaving 15 bases between the germline ends. The chain's CDR3 is CASSSSKGTHEQYF. CDR3 in DNA: TGTGCCAGCAGCTCGTCTAAGGGGACCCACGAGCAGTACTTC.

This sequence joins TRBV29-1 and TRBJ1-1; TRBD1 might be the D (6 bases). The germline V gene has CDR1 SQVTM and CDR2 ANQGSEA. V lost 4 bases, J lost 4 bases, and 16 bases lay in between. CDR3 length equals 14 residues. Written as DNA, the CDR3 is TGCAGCGTTGGGGAGGGGGTTCAGGGCACTGAAGCTTTCTTT. This gives the protein CSVGEGVQGTEAFF.

The chain employs TRBV7-3 and TRBJ2-3; 8 positions match TRBD2. Germline loops: CDR1 SGHTA, CDR2 FQGTGA. Trimming at V came to 5 bases and at J to 3 bases, leaving 13 bases not matched to a gene. The CDR3 consists of 17 residues. CDR3 sequence (DNA): TGTGCCAGCAGCCTCCGCAGCGGGGGCCATACTACAGATACGCAGTATTTT. Amino acids: CASSLRSGGHTTDTQYF.

The gene calls are TRBV4-2 and TRBJ2-1, with 11 bases identical to TRBD1. Germline trimming cut 0 bases from V and 7 bases from J; bases unmatched to any gene: 5. Germline V gene lookup returns CDR1 LGHNA and CDR2 YNFKEQ. The CDR3 is made up of 16 amino acids. The CDR3 here is CASSQEDRGRWNEQFF. DNA of the CDR3: TGTGCCAGCAGCCAAGAGGACAGGGGGCGCTGGAATGAGCAGTTCTTC.

This clone occurred a few times. J is TRBJ2-7 and V is TRBV5-1, with 9 nucleotides matching TRBD2. Trimming at V came to 7 bases and at J to 5 bases, leaving 16 bases not matched to a gene. This CDR3 has 16 amino acids. CDR1 and CDR2 from the germline V gene are SGHRS and YFSETQ. CDR3 residues: CASSATSRLAGHEQYF. The CDR3 DNA is TGCGCCAGCTCGGCGACTTCTAGGCTAGCGGGGCACGAGCAGTACTTC.